Sequencing of this T cell receptor beta chain was carried out in a study of CD8+CD57+ T cells in acquired aplastic anemia. Study in general: DNA from sorted CD4+ and CD8+ cells averaged around 3 ug. The study, taken as a whole, reports: Researchers reported that CD8+ Simpson's diversity was not significantly different in patients versus controls.

CDR1 is ENHRY and CDR2 is SYGVKD in the germline V gene. There are 15 residues in the CDR3. Trimming took 6 bases from V and 5 from J; bases not matched to a gene: 10. Notes on this clonotype: The antigen remains undetermined.

Using genomic DNA as the template, TCR beta VDJ and CDR3 profiling was carried out. TCRdb re-called the reads through MiXCR, storing one row per CDR3 protein. The top ten hold more than 45% of the sample, which has roughly 180,000 distinct CDR3 sequences, 64% seen once. This TCR derives from a human donor with severe aplastic anemia or a healthy control (not recorded which). The J gene is TRBJ2-1, the V gene TRBV10-3; 7 bases line up with TRBD2. Sequencing used sorted CD4+, CD8+, or CD8+CD57+ T cells (not recorded which) from PBMCs. CDR3 amino acids: CAISASGVADNEQFF. CDR3 bases: TGTGCCATCAGCGCTAGCGGAGTGGCCGACAATGAGCAGTTCTTC.